What follows describes a single TCR beta chain. The data originate from a study of cytomegalovirus exposure and HLA in healthy donors. In the PCR, 60 Vbeta and 13 Jbeta primers were used. The data were produced by immunoSEQ multiplex PCR, yet TCRdb's version contains in-frame clones alone and is incomplete. The sample carries 90,000 to 130,000 clones, 78% recorded once. V lost 4 bases, J lost 0 bases, and 11 bases lay in between. Looked up from germline, CDR1 is PRHDT and CDR2 is FYEKMQ (reference sequence). The CDR3 is made up of 15 amino acids. This TCR was sampled from a woman aged 25 to 45 in good health and CMV-seronegative. Sequenced sample: PBMCs. The chain links TRBV13 to TRBJ2-3; possibly TRBD1 for D (6 bases). CDR3 sequence: CASSSGQSSTDTQYF. The CDR3 region has the DNA TGTGCCAGCAGCTCCGGACAGTCGAGCACAGATACGCAGTATTTT.